These T cell receptor beta chains were read from a single sample in a study of blood T cell repertoires in COVID-19. TCRdb keeps only in-frame clones here, not all; method: immunoSEQ multiplex PCR. Of approximately 70,000 clones listed, roughly 70% are singletons. The sequenced sample consisted of PBMCs or T cells enriched from blood (not recorded which). These receptors originate from a woman in her sixties or seventies who had been exposed to COVID-19. CDR3s include the opening cysteine and the closing phenylalanine or tryptophan. D genes are given only for firm matches. Size values are once, few and many counts, or a class for expanded clones, and some rows have none.

V: TRBV2; J: TRBJ1-6; size: NA; D: NA; DNA: TGTGCCAGCAGTGAAAAGGCGGGTGTAGGAGCACCCCTCCACTTT; CDR3: CASSEKAGVGAPLHF
V: TRBV7-2; J: TRBJ1-1; size: many; D: TRBD1; DNA: TGTGCCAGCAGCGCTACAGGGGGCAGGACTGAAGCTTTCTTT; CDR3: CASSATGGRTEAFF
V: TRBV27; J: TRBJ2-1; size: NA; D: NA; DNA: TGTGCCAGCAGTTTCCCAGGGGTTGGGGGCAATGAGCAGTTCTTC; CDR3: CASSFPGVGGNEQFF
V: TRBV30; J: TRBJ1-1; size: NA; D: TRBD1; DNA: TGTGCCTGGAGTGGTCAGGGGGGCAGTTTAGCTTTCTTT; CDR3: CAWSGQGGSLAFF
V: TRBV5-3; J: TRBJ1-5; size: NA; D: TRBD1; DNA: TGTGCCAGAAGCTTGGGGGACGCGGACCGGGACAGGGGGCTGAGTCAGCCCCAGCATTTT; CDR3: CARSLGDADRDRGLSQPQHF
V: TRBV5-5; J: TRBJ2-7; size: NA; D: NA; DNA: TGTGCCAGCAGCTTGGACAATGCCTACGAGCAGTACTTC; CDR3: CASSLDNAYEQYF
V: TRBV5-4; J: TRBJ1-1; size: many; D: TRBD1; DNA: TGTGCCAGCAGCCCCCGACAGGGGACGAACACTGAAGCTTTCTTT; CDR3: CASSPRQGTNTEAFF
V: TRBV7-2; J: TRBJ1-6; size: NA; D: TRBD1; DNA: TGTGCCAGCAGCGTGAGGGACAGTTCACCCCTCCACTTT; CDR3: CASSVRDSSPLHF
V: TRBV11-2; J: TRBJ2-7; size: NA; D: TRBD2; DNA: TGTGCCAGCAGCTCACGGGGACTAGCGGGGGGGCCGAACGAGCAGTACTTC; CDR3: CASSSRGLAGGPNEQYF
V: TRBV28; J: TRBJ2-3; size: few; D: NA; DNA: TGTGCCAGCAGTTCCCCAGGCAGCACAGATACGCAGTATTTT; CDR3: CASSSPGSTDTQYF
V: TRBV2; J: TRBJ2-3; size: NA; D: TRBD2; DNA: TGTGCCAGCAGGGAGCTTAGCGGGCTTAGCACAGATACGCAGTATTTT; CDR3: CASRELSGLSTDTQYF
V: TRBV5-4; J: TRBJ2-1; size: NA; D: NA; DNA: TGTGCCAGCAGCCCGGGACTCCATAATGAGCAGTTCTTC; CDR3: CASSPGLHNEQFF
V: TRBV27; J: TRBJ1-1; size: NA; D: NA; DNA: TGTGCCAGCAGTTTTGCGGACAGCCTAAATGAAGCTTTCTTT; CDR3: CASSFADSLNEAFF
V: TRBV5-6; J: TRBJ1-2; size: NA; D: TRBD1; DNA: TGTGCCAGCAGCGTCGGGACAGGGGATGGCTACACCTTC; CDR3: CASSVGTGDGYTF
V: TRBV3-1/TRBV3-2; J: TRBJ1-2; size: NA; D: NA; DNA: TGTGCCAGCAGCCAAGGACAAAACTATGGCTACACCTTC; CDR3: CASSQGQNYGYTF
V: TRBV28; J: TRBJ1-2; size: NA; D: TRBD1; DNA: TGTGCCAGCAGTTTAGGTCACAGGGGGATCCATGGCTACACCTTC; CDR3: CASSLGHRGIHGYTF
V: TRBV27; J: TRBJ2-7; size: once; D: NA; DNA: TGTGCCAGCAGCCTAGAAGGGGGGGCCTACGAGCAGTACTTC; CDR3: CASSLEGGAYEQYF
V: TRBV29-1; J: TRBJ2-5; size: NA; D: NA; DNA: TGCAGCGTTGGAAATATTCGGGGGTTCTCTGTTACAGAGACCCAGTACTTC; CDR3: CSVGNIRGFSVTETQYF
V: TRBV28; J: TRBJ2-5; size: NA; D: TRBD2; DNA: TGTGCCAGCAGTTTAGTGGGTTCGGGAGGAGAGACCCAGTACTTC; CDR3: CASSLVGSGGETQYF
V: TRBV9; J: TRBJ2-2; size: few; D: TRBD2; DNA: TGTGCCAGCAGCGTTCGGCCTAGCGGGATAAGCGGGGAGCTGTTTTTT; CDR3: CASSVRPSGISGELFF
V: TRBV5-1; J: TRBJ2-2; size: NA; D: NA; DNA: TGCGCCAGCAGCTTGTCGTGGGAGCTGTTTTTT; CDR3: CASSLSWELFF
V: TRBV11-2; J: TRBJ1-2; size: NA; D: NA; DNA: TGTGCCAGCAGCTTAGGGACAGAAGCCTCGCCTGGCTACACCTTC; CDR3: CASSLGTEASPGYTF
V: TRBV6-2/TRBV6-3; J: TRBJ2-4; size: NA; D: NA; DNA: TGTGCCAGCAGCCCCCCTTATGACATTCTAGCCAAAAACATTCAGTACTTC; CDR3: CASSPPYDILAKNIQYF
V: TRBV3-1/TRBV3-2; J: TRBJ2-6; size: NA; D: NA; DNA: TGTGCCAGTACATTAGGGGCCAACGTCCTGACTTTC; CDR3: CASTLGANVLTF
V: TRBV30; J: TRBJ2-1; size: NA; D: TRBD2; DNA: TGTGCCTGGAGGGCCCCGGGACTAGCCAACAATGAGCAGTTCTTC; CDR3: CAWRAPGLANNEQFF
V: TRBV28; J: TRBJ2-1; size: NA; D: TRBD2; DNA: TGTGCCAGCAGAGCGCTAGCGGATTACAATGAGCAGTTCTTC; CDR3: CASRALADYNEQFF
V: TRBV6-5; J: TRBJ2-7; size: NA; D: NA; DNA: TGTGCCAGCAGAGCTCGACAGGGAGGCTACGAGCAGTACTTC; CDR3: CASRARQGGYEQYF
V: TRBV30; J: TRBJ2-4; size: NA; D: NA; DNA: TGTGCCTGGGTTAATGCTCAAGGGGGAGCCAAAAACATTCAGTACTTC; CDR3: CAWVNAQGGAKNIQYF
V: TRBV30; J: TRBJ2-5; size: NA; D: TRBD1; DNA: TGTGCCTGGAGGCAGGGACAGATTTTGGAGACCCAGTACTTC; CDR3: CAWRQGQILETQYF
V: TRBV6-5; J: TRBJ1-5; size: NA; D: TRBD1; DNA: TGTGCCAGCAGCATAGGGGGCTCGCAAAATCAGCCCCAGCATTTT; CDR3: CASSIGGSQNQPQHF
V: TRBV3-1/TRBV3-2; J: TRBJ1-4; size: NA; D: NA; DNA: TGTGCCAGCAGCCCTCGACAGGCCGTGGGGGAAAAACTGTTTTTT; CDR3: CASSPRQAVGEKLFF
V: TRBV30; J: TRBJ1-5; size: NA; D: TRBD1; DNA: TGTGCCTGGGACAGGGAAGGAAGTCAGCCCCAGCATTTT; CDR3: CAWDREGSQPQHF